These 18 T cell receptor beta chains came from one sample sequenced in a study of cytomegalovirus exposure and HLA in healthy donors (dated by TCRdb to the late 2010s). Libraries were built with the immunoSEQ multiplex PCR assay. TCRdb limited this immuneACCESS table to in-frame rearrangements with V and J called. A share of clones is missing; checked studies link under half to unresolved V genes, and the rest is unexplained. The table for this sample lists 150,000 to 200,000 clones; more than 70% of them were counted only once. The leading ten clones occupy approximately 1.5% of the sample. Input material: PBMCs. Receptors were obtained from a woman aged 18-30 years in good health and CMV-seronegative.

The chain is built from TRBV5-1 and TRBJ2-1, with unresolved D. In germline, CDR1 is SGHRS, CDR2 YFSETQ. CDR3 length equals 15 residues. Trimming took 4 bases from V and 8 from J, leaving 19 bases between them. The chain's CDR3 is CASSPPSRGSYEQFF. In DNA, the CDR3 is TGCGCCAGCAGCCCCCCCAGTCGAGGTAGCTATGAGCAGTTCTTC.

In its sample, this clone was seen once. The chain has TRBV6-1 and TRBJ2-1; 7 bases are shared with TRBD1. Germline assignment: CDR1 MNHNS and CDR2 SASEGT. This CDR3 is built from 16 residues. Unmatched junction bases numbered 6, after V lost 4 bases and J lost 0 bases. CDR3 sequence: CASSGSGTASYNEQFF. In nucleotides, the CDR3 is TGTGCCAGCAGTGGCTCCGGGACAGCCTCCTACAATGAGCAGTTCTTC.

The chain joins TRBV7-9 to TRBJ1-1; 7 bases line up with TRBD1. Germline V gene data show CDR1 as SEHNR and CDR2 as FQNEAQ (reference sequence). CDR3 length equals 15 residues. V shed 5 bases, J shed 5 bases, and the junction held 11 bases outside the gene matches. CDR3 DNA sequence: TGTGCCAGCAGCCAAAGAGGGACAGTGGGGACTGAAGCTTTCTTT. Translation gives CASSQRGTVGTEAFF.

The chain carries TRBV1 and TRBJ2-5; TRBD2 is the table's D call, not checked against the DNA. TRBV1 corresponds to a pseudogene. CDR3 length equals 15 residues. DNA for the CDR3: TGCACCAGCAGACTGCTAGCGGCATCACAAGAGACCCAGTACTTC. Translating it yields CTSRLLAASQETQYF.

The CDR3 DNA sequence: TGTGCCAGCAGCTTAGAGGGCGGGGGACTATCGCAGTATTTT. Amino acid sequence: CASSLEGGGLSQYF. This chain joins TRBV7-2 and TRBJ2-3; 7 bases are a match to TRBD2. Per the germline V gene, CDR1 is SGHTA and CDR2 is FQGNSA. The CDR3 runs to 14 residues. J lost 10 bases, V lost 1 base, and 8 bases had no gene match.

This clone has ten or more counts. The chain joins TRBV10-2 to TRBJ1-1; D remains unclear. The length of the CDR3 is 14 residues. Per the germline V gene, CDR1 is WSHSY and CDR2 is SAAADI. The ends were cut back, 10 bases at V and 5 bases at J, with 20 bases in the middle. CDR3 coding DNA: TGCGCCACACACCAAAGCGGCGGTTTGACTGAAGCTTTCTTT. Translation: CATHQSGGLTEAFF.

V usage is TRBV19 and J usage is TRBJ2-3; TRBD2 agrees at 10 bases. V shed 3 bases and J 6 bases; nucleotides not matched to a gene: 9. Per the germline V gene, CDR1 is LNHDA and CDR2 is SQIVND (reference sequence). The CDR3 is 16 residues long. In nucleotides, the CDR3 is TGTGCCAGTAGTATCTTTCCTAGCGGGAGCCCGGATACGCAGTATTTT. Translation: CASSIFPSGSPDTQYF.

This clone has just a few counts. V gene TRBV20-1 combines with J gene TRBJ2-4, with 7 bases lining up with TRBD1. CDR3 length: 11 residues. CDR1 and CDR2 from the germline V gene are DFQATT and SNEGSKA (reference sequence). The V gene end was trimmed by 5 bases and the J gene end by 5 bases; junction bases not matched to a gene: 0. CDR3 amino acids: CSADRENIQYF. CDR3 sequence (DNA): TGCAGTGCTGACAGGGAAAACATTCAGTACTTC.

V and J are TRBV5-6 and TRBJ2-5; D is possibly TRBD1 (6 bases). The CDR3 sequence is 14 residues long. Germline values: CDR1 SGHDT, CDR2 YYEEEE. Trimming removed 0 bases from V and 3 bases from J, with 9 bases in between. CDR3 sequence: CASSLVGGEETQYF. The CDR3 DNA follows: TGTGCCAGCAGCTTGGTAGGGGGAGAAGAGACCCAGTACTTC.

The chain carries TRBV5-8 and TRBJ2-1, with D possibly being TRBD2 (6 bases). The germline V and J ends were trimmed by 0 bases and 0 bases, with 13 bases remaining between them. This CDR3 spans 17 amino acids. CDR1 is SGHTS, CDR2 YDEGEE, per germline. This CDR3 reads CASSLALHGSSYNEQFF. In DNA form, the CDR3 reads TGTGCCAGCAGCTTGGCCCTCCACGGGAGCTCCTACAATGAGCAGTTCTTC.

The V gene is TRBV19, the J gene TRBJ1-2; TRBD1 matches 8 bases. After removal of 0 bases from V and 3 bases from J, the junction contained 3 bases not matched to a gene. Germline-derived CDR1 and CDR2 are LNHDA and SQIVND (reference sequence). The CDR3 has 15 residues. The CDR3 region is CASSIDRGLDYGYTF. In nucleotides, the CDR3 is TGTGCCAGTAGTATAGACAGGGGGCTCGACTATGGCTACACCTTC.

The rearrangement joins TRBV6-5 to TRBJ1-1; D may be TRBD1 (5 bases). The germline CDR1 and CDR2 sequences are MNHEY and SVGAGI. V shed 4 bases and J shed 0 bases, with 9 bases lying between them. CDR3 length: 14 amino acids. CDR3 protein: CASSSDRLNTEAFF. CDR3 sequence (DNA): TGTGCCAGCAGTTCCGACAGACTGAACACTGAAGCTTTCTTT.

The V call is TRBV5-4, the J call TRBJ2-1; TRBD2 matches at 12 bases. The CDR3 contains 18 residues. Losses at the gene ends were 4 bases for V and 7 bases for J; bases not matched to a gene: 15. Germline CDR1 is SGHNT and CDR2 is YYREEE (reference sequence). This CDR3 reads CASSQKTSGRERGNEQFF. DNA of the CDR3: TGTGCCAGCAGCCAAAAGACTAGCGGGAGAGAACGGGGAAATGAGCAGTTCTTC.

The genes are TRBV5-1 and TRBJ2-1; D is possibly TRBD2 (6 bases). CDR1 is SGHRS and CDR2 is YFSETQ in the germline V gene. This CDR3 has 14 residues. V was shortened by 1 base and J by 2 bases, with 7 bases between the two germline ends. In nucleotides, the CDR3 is TGCGCCAGCAGCTTGATAGCGGCCTACAATGAGCAGTTCTTC. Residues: CASSLIAAYNEQFF.

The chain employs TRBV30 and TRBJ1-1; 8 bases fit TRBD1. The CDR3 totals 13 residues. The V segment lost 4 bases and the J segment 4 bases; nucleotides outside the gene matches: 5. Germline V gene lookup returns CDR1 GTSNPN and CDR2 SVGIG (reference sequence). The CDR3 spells CAWTRQGPTEAFF. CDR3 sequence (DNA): TGTGCCTGGACTCGACAGGGGCCCACTGAAGCTTTCTTT.

CDR3 in amino acids: CASSLNRDRPNQPQHF. The DNA for the CDR3 is TGTGCCAGCAGCCTAAACCGGGACAGGCCAAATCAGCCCCAGCATTTT. The rearrangement joins TRBV27 to TRBJ1-5; 8 nucleotides match TRBD1. From germline, CDR1 is MNHEY and CDR2 SMNVEV (reference sequence). This CDR3 spans 16 amino acids. The V segment lost 6 bases and the J segment 4 bases; nucleotides outside the gene matches: 11.

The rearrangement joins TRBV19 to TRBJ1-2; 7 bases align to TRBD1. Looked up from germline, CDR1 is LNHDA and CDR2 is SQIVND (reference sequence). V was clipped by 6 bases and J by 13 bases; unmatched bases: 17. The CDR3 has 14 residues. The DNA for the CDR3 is TGTGCCAGTAGACGCACCGGGACAGAGATTATGACCACCTTC. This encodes CASRRTGTEIMTTF.

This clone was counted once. CDR3 sequence (DNA): TGTGCCAGCAACCCTAGCATTTCCTACAATGAGCAGTTCTTC. Its translation: CASNPSISYNEQFF. The chain employs TRBV9 and TRBJ2-1, with D possibly matching TRBD2 (5 bases). Per germline, CDR1 SGDLS and CDR2 YYNGEE. The germline V and J ends were trimmed by 6 bases and 1 base, with 11 bases remaining between them. This CDR3 is 14 amino acids long.